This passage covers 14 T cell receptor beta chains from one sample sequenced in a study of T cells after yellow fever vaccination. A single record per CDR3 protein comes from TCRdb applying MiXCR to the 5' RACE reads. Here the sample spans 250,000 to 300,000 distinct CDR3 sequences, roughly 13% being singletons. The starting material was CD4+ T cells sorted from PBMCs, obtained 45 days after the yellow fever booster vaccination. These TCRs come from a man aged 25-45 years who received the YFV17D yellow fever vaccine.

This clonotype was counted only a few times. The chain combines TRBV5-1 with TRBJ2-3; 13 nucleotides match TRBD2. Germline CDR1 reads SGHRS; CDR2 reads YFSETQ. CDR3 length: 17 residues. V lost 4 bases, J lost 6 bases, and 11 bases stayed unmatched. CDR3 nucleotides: TGCGCCAGCAGCCTACTAGCGGGAGGGGTGTTGGGCGATACGCAGTATTTT. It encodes CASSLLAGGVLGDTQYF.

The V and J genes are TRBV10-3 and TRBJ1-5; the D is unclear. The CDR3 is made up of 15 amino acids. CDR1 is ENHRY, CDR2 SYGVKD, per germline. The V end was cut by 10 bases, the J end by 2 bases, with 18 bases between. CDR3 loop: CASGGRAKGNQPQHF. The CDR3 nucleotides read TGTGCCAGCGGCGGCCGGGCGAAAGGCAATCAGCCCCAGCATTTT.

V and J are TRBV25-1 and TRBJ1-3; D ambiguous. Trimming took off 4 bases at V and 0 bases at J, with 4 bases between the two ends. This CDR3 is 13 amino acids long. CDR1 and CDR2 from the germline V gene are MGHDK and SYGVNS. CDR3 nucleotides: TGTGCCAGCAGTGCTGCCTCTGGAAACACCATATATTTT. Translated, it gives CASSAASGNTIYF.

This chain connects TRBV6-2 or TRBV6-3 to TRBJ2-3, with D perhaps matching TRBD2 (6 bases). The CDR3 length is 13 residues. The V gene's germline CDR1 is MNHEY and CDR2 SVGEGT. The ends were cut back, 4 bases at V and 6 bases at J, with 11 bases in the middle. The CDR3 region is CASSSGDGDTQYF. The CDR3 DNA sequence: TGTGCCAGCAGTTCGGGAGACGGTGATACGCAGTATTTT.

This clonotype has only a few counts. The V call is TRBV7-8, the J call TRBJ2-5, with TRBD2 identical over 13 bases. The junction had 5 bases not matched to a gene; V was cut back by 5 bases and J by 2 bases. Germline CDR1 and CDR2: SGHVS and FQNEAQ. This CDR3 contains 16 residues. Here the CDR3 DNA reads TGTGCCAGCAGCCCCCGGACTAGCGGGAGACAAGAGACCCAGTACTTC. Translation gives CASSPRTSGRQETQYF.

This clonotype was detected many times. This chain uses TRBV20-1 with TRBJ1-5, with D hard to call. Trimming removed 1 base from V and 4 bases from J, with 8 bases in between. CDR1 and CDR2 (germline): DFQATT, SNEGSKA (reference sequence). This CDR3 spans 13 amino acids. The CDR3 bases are TGCAGTGCTAGAGTGGTGGGGAATCAGCCCCAGCATTTT. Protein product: CSARVVGNQPQHF.

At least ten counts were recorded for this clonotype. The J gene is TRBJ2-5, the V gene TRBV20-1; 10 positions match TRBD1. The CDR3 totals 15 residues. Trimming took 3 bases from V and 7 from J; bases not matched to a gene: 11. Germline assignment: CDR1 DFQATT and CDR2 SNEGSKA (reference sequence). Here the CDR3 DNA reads TGCAGTGCTAGGGGACAGGGGACTTTGGAAGGGACCCAGTACTTC. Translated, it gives CSARGQGTLEGTQYF.

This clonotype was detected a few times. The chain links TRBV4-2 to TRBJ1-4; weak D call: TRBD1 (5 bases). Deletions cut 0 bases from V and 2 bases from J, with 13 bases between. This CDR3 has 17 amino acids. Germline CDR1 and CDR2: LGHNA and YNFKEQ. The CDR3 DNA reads TGTGCCAGCAGCCAAGAGGTCAGGGCTGGTACTAATGAAAAACTGTTTTTT. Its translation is CASSQEVRAGTNEKLFF.

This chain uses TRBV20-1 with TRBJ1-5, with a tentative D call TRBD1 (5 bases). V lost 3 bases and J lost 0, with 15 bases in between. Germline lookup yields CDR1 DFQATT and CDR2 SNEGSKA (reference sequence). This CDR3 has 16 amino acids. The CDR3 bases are TGCAGTGCTAGCACAGTACAGGCAAATAGCAATCAGCCCCAGCATTTT. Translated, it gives CSASTVQANSNQPQHF.

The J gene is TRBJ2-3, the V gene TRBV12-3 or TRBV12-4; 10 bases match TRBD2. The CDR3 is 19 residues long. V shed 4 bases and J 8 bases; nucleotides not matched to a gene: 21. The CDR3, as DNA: TGTGCCAGCAGTTCGCCTTTGGGCCGTGGGCTAGCGGGAGCGGGTACGCAGTATTTT. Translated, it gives CASSSPLGRGLAGAGTQYF.

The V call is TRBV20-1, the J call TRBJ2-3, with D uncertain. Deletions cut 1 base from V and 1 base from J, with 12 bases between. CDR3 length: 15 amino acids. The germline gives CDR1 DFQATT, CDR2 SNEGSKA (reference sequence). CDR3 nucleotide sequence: TGCAGTGCTAGAGCTATGAGTTTTGGCACAGATACGCAGTATTTT. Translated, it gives CSARAMSFGTDTQYF.

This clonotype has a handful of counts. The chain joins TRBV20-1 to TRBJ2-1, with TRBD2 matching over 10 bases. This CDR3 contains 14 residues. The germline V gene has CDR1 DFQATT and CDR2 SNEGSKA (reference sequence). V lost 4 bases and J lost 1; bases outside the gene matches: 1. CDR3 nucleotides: TGCAGTGCTAAGACTAGCGGGTCCTACAATGAGCAGTTCTTC. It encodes CSAKTSGSYNEQFF.

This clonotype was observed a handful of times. CDR3 nucleotide sequence: TGTGCCAGCAGCACAGGGACTTCCTACGAGCAGTACTTC. This encodes CASSTGTSYEQYF. The J gene is TRBJ2-7, the V gene TRBV9; either TRBD1 or TRBD2 may supply D (6 bases each). Trimming pared 4 bases from V and 1 base from J, leaving 9 bases between. CDR1 is SGDLS, CDR2 YYNGEE, per germline. The length of the CDR3 is 13 residues.

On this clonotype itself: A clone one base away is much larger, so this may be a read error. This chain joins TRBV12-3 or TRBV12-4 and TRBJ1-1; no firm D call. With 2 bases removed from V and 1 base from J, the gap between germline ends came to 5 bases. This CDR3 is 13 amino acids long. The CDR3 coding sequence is TGTGCCAGCAGTTTACACGGGAACACTGAAGCTTTCTTT. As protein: CASSLHGNTEAFF.